This T cell receptor beta chain was obtained from a study of T cells in Graves' hyperthyroidism and ophthalmopathy. Findings and limits, study-wide: The model made its ophthalmopathy prediction, and onset followed a median 6.5 months later.

Trimming pared 2 bases from V and 4 bases from J, leaving 9 bases between. The CDR3 length is 13 residues. The germline gives CDR1 SGHAT, CDR2 FQNNGV. TCR beta CDR3 regions were amplified from RNA. The primer set for the first-round RT-PCR of the TCR CDR3 was HTBI. TCRdb re-called the multiplex PCR reads through MiXCR, storing one row per CDR3 protein. This sample has roughly 380,000 distinct CDR3 sequences, with 15% to 20% found just once. There are many counts of this clonotype. Its specificity is unknown. Sequencing was carried out using blood. This TCR came from a woman younger than 30 with Graves' hyperthyroidism. The chain combines TRBV11-2 with TRBJ2-7, with D uncertain. CDR3 residues: CASSLPQEYEQYF. The CDR3 region has the DNA TGTGCCAGCAGCTTACCACAAGAATACGAGCAGTACTTC. The full variable domain, with the rest looked up from reference TRBV11-2 and TRBJ2-7, is EAGVAQSPRYKIIEKRQSVAFWCNPISGHATLYWYQQILGQGPKLLIQFQNNGVVDDSQLPKDRFSAERLKGVDSTLKIQPAKLEDSAVYLCASSLPQEYEQYFGPGTRLTVT.